The clone carrying this TCR beta chain came up many times. Its antigen remains unknown. This CDR3 spans 12 amino acids. Trimming pared 6 bases from V and 5 bases from J, leaving 11 bases between. CDR1 MDHEN and CDR2 SYDVKM come from the germline V gene. This entry belongs to a study of T cells in Graves' hyperthyroidism and ophthalmopathy. Findings of the study overall: Model output signaled ophthalmopathy a median about seven months ahead of onset. Appearing also in blood were most of the thyroid clonotypes expanded above 0.001.

Authors of the study amplified TCR beta CDR3 regions from RNA transcripts. First-round RT-PCR targeting the TCR CDR3 was performed with the HTBI primer set. TCRdb re-derived calls from the multiplex PCR reads in MiXCR, one entry per CDR3 protein. Counted here are about 740,000 distinct CDR3 sequences, about 15% occurring once; the ten biggest clones make up about a tenth. A patient was excluded if there was uncontrolled infection, other autoimmune disease, pregnancy or lactation. Material for sequencing was blood. This clonotype originated in a woman aged 18-29 years with Graves' hyperthyroidism. This chain links TRBV28 with TRBJ2-7, with a tentative D call TRBD1 (6 bases). CDR3 nucleotide sequence: TGTGCCAGCAGCGACAGGCTACACGAGCAGTACTTC. Translation: CASSDRLHEQYF.